This T cell receptor beta chain was recovered during a study of siplizumab effects on memory and regulatory T cells. General study results and limits: Only a minority of proliferating CD4+ or CD8+ clones had an assignable naive or memory phenotype, with roughly 80-96% lacking one. The alloresponse seemed to draw substantially on naive T cells, which appeared more diverse than memory cells. Tregs proliferating in siplizumab cultures lacked confirmation of their suppressive function.

On this clone: Antigen: not known.

The CDR3 extends over 12 amino acids. Germline V gene data show CDR1 as LGHNT and CDR2 as FRNRAP. Germline trimming cut 5 bases from V and 7 bases from J; bases unmatched to any gene: 3. Repertoires were generated with immunoSEQ multiplex PCR, while TCRdb's copy carries only in-frame clones and drops some. The sample has some 100,000 clones; 92% are singletons. Specimen: Tregs sorted from blood. The J gene is TRBJ2-7, the V gene TRBV12-5, with 9 nucleotides matching TRBD1. The TCR comes from a human donor in good health. The CDR3 loop reads CASGHRGLEQYF. The DNA for the CDR3 is TGTGCTAGTGGTCACAGGGGGCTAGAGCAGTACTTC.